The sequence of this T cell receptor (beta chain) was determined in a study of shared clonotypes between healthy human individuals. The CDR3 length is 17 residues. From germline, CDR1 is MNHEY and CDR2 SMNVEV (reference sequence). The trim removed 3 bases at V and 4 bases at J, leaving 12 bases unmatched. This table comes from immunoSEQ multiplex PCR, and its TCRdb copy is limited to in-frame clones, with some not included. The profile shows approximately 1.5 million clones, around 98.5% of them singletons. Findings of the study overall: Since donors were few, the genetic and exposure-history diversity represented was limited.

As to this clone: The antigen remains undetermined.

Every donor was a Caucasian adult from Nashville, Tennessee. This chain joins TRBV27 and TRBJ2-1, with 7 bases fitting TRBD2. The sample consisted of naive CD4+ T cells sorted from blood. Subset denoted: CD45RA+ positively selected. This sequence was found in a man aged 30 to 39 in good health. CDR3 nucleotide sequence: TGTGCCAGCAGTTTGCTGGGGTTCCAGCGGGAATACAATGAGCAGTTCTTC. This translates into CASSLLGFQREYNEQFF.